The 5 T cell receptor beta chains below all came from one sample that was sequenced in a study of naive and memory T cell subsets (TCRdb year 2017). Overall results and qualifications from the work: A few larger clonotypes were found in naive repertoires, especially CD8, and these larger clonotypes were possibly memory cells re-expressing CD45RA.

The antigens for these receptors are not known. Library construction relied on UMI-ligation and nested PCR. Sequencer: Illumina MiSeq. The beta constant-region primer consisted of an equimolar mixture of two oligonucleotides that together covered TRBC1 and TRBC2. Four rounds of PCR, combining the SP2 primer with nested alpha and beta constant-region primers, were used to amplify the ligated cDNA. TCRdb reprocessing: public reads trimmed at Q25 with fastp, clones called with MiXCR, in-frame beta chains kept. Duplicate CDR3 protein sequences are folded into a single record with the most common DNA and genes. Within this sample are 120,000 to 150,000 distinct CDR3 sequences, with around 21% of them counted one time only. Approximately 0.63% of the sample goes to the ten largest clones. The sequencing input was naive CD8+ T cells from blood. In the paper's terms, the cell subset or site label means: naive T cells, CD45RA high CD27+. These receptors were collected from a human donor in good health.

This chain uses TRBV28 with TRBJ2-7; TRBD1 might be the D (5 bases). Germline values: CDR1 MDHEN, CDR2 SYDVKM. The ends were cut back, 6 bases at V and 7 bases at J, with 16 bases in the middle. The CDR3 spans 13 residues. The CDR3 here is CASSPDTAREQYF. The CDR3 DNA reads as TGTGCCAGCAGCCCGGACACGGCGAGGGAGCAGTACTTC.

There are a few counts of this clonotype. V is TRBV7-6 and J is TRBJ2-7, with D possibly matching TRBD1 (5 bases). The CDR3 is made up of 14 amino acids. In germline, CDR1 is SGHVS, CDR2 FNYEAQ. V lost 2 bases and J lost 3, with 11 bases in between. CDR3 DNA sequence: TGTGCCAGCAGCTTAAGTCCAGGGTTCTACGAGCAGTACTTC. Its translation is CASSLSPGFYEQYF. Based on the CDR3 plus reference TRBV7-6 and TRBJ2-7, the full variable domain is GAGVSQSPRYKVTKRGQDVALRCDPISGHVSLYWYRQALGQGPEFLTYFNYEAQQDKSGLPNDRFSAERPEGSISTLTIQRTEQRDSAMYRCASSLSPGFYEQYFGPGTRLTVT.

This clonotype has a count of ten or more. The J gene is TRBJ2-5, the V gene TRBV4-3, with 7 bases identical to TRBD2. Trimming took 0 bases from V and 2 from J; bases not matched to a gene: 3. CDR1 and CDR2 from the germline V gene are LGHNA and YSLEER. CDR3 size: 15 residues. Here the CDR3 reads CASSQDLAEQETQYF. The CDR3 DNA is TGCGCCAGCAGCCAAGATCTAGCGGAGCAAGAGACCCAGTACTTC.

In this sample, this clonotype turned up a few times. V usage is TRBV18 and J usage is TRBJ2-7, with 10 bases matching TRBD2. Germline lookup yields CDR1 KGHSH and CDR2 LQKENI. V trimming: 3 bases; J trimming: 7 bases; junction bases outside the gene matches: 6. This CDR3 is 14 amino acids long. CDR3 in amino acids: CASSPLAGDPEQYF. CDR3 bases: TGTGCCAGCTCACCCCTAGCGGGGGATCCTGAGCAGTACTTC.

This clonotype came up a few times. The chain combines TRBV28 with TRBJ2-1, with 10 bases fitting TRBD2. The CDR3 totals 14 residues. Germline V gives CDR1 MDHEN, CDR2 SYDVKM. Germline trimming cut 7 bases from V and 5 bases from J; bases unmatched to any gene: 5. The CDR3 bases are TGTGCCAGCACTCAGCGGGAGGGTAACAATGAGCAGTTCTTC. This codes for CASTQREGNNEQFF.